The clone carrying this T cell receptor (beta chain) was counted at least ten times. No antigen is known for it. The data were taken from a study of T cells in Graves' hyperthyroidism and ophthalmopathy. Researchers took RNA transcripts and amplified the TCR beta CDR3 regions from them. First-round RT-PCR of the TCR CDR3 relied on the HTBI primer set. MiXCR, applied by TCRdb to the multiplex PCR reads, yields one record per CDR3 protein. The sample lists hundreds of thousands of distinct CDR3 sequences, 38% occurring once. Study conclusions and caveats: Also found in blood were most expanded thyroid clonotypes above 0.001.

Thyroid ultrasound and orbital computed tomography, with clinical symptoms and serum thyroxine and TRAb, informed diagnoses. The clonotype originates from a man aged 18 to 30 with Graves' hyperthyroidism. Sequenced sample: blood.

CDR3 sequence reads: CASSLGAGSSGANVLTF. DNA for the CDR3: TGTGCCAGCAGCCTAGGGGCAGGGTCCTCTGGGGCCAACGTCCTGACTTTC. This chain joins TRBV7-2 and TRBJ2-6; D is perhaps TRBD1 (5 bases). V was shortened by 5 bases and J by 0 bases, with 14 bases between the two germline ends. In germline, CDR1 is SGHTA, CDR2 FQGNSA. The CDR3 extends over 17 amino acids.